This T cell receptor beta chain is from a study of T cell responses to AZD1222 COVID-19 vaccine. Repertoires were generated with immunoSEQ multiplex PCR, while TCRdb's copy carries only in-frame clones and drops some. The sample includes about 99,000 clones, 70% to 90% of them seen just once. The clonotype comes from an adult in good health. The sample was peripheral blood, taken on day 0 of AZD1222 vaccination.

The CDR3 DNA follows: TGTGCCATCAGAGAGGACAGCTCGGGCGAAAAACTGTTTTTT. This sequence encodes CAIREDSSGEKLFF. The chain has TRBV10-3 and TRBJ1-4, with a tentative D call TRBD1 (6 bases). Between the trimmed V and J ends, which lost 6 bases and 8 bases, there was a span of 16 bases. Germline V gives CDR1 ENHRY, CDR2 SYGVKD. This CDR3 is built from 14 residues.